Each of the 6 T cell receptor beta chains below was sequenced from the same sample in a study of OX40 agonist ivuxolimab in advanced cancers. Library preparation employed the immunoSEQ multiplex PCR assay. Not all clones reach the TCRdb copy of this immuneACCESS table, which keeps in-frame sequences only. Checked studies attribute under half of the gap to unresolved V genes and leave the rest unexplained. The sample table records fewer than 120,000 clones; approximately 89% of these occur just once. 0.27% of the sample rests with the top ten. The input for sequencing was CD4+ or CD8+ T cells sorted from blood, taken in a trial of the OX40 agonist ivuxolimab. These receptors were collected from an adult with an advanced solid tumor such as melanoma, head and neck, liver or kidney cancer.

This chain uses TRBV14 with TRBJ2-5, with D hard to call. Looked up from germline, CDR1 is SGHDN and CDR2 is FVKESK. V gave up 3 bases and J gave up 5 bases, with 10 bases separating them. The CDR3 length is 13 residues. In DNA form, the CDR3 reads TGTGCCAGCAGCCAGGATCAATGGGAGACCCAGTACTTC. The encoded protein is CASSQDQWETQYF.

The chain uses TRBV5-6 and TRBJ2-7; weak D call: TRBD2 (6 bases). The V and J ends lost 2 bases and 2 bases respectively, with 11 bases between them. The CDR3 sequence is 14 residues long. CDR1 is SGHDT and CDR2 is YYEEEE in the germline V gene. The CDR3 here is CASSLGGATYEQYF. CDR3 bases: TGTGCCAGCAGCTTAGGCGGGGCCACCTACGAGCAGTACTTC.

This chain joins TRBV5-1 and TRBJ2-2; 9 nucleotides agree with TRBD2. The length of the CDR3 is 16 residues. Germline values: CDR1 SGHRS, CDR2 YFSETQ. With 0 bases clipped from V and 5 bases from J, the junction kept 5 bases outside the gene matches. This chain's CDR3 is CASSLVASGETGELFF. For the CDR3, the DNA is TGCGCCAGCAGCTTGGTGGCTAGCGGGGAGACCGGGGAGCTGTTTTTT.

The CDR3 region is CASSQDETPRGYTF. In nucleotides, the CDR3 is TGTGCCAGCAGCCAAGACGAAACGCCGAGGGGCTACACCTTC. The rearrangement uses TRBV4-2 and TRBJ1-2; D is unresolved. Trimming took off 0 bases at V and 8 bases at J, with 13 bases between the two ends. The CDR3 consists of 14 residues. CDR1 is LGHNA, CDR2 YNFKEQ, per germline.

This chain links TRBV7-2 with TRBJ2-2; D is unclear. Germline loops: CDR1 SGHTA, CDR2 FQGNSA. The CDR3 consists of 14 residues. Trimming removed 1 base from V and 6 bases from J, with 9 bases in between. The CDR3 here is CASSLGTKSGELFF. For the CDR3, the DNA is TGTGCCAGCAGCTTAGGGACCAAATCCGGGGAGCTGTTTTTT.

This clone was seen a single time. The V gene is TRBV19, the J gene TRBJ1-2, with a weak D call TRBD1 (5 bases). In germline, CDR1 is LNHDA, CDR2 SQIVND (reference sequence). Trimming cost V 3 bases and J 9 bases, with 14 bases left between them. CDR3 size: 13 residues. The CDR3 is CASSIRQGVRYTF. CDR3 nucleotides: TGTGCCAGTAGTATTCGGCAGGGTGTTCGCTACACCTTC.